The rows below give T cell receptor beta chains drawn from one sample of a study of shared T cell receptors in the human thymus. Sequencing used immunoSEQ multiplex PCR; TCRdb keeps in-frame clones, though not all of them. The data hold 700,000 or so clones, with approximately 83% observed a single time. The same sample was also used in a study of human thymus T cells.

The source material was thymocytes. These receptors were collected from a girl under three years old with a congenital heart defect. Each CDR3 is given with its conserved first and last residue. A D gene is named only where the DNA matches it firmly. The listing skips clone size in some rows; elsewhere it reads once, few, many or a size class.

j_gene: TRBJ1-2; abundance: NA; len: 15; v_gene: TRBV5-1; d_gene: NA; CDR3aa: CASSLGRLERGGYTF; CDR3nt: TGCGCCAGCAGCTTGGGGCGGTTAGAGCGGGGTGGCTACACCTTC
j_gene: TRBJ2-5; abundance: NA; len: 17; v_gene: TRBV7-9; d_gene: NA; CDR3aa: CASSLDSLEIYRETQYF; CDR3nt: TGTGCCAGCAGCCTGGACAGTCTTGAGATTTACCGAGAGACCCAGTACTTC
j_gene: TRBJ1-6; abundance: NA; len: 18; v_gene: TRBV7-9; d_gene: TRBD1; CDR3aa: CASSHSPGQGASGSPLHF; CDR3nt: TGTGCCAGCAGCCACTCGCCTGGGCAGGGGGCATCGGGTTCACCCCTCCACTTT
j_gene: TRBJ2-7; abundance: NA; len: 14; v_gene: TRBV6-6; d_gene: NA; CDR3aa: CASSYWTVSYEQYF; CDR3nt: TGTGCCAGCAGTTACTGGACAGTTTCCTACGAGCAGTACTTC
j_gene: TRBJ2-5; abundance: NA; len: 13; v_gene: TRBV9; d_gene: NA; CDR3aa: CASSQGIEETQYF; CDR3nt: TGTGCCAGCAGCCAGGGTATAGAGGAGACCCAGTACTTC
j_gene: TRBJ1-3; abundance: once; len: 16; v_gene: TRBV15; d_gene: NA; CDR3aa: CATSPWRPVSGNTIYF; CDR3nt: TGTGCCACCAGCCCTTGGAGACCGGTCTCTGGAAACACCATATATTTT
j_gene: TRBJ1-1; abundance: once; len: 21; v_gene: TRBV4-3; d_gene: NA; CDR3aa: CASSQTTPETSRGRMNTEAFF; CDR3nt: TGCGCCAGCAGCCAAACTACTCCGGAGACATCCCGAGGGCGTATGAACACTGAAGCTTTCTTT
j_gene: TRBJ1-5; abundance: NA; len: 16; v_gene: TRBV19; d_gene: NA; CDR3aa: CASQPGGHGLNQPQHF; CDR3nt: TGTGCCAGTCAGCCGGGGGGGCATGGTTTGAATCAGCCCCAGCATTTT
j_gene: TRBJ1-6; abundance: NA; len: 15; v_gene: TRBV7-2; d_gene: NA; CDR3aa: CASSLGLTYNSPLHF; CDR3nt: TGTGCCAGCAGCTTAGGCCTCACTTATAATTCACCCCTCCACTTT
j_gene: TRBJ2-3; abundance: NA; len: 19; v_gene: TRBV4-1; d_gene: TRBD2; CDR3aa: CASSQDGGSRTSSTDTQYF; CDR3nt: TGCGCCAGCAGCCAAGATGGGGGGTCTAGGACTAGTAGCACAGATACGCAGTATTTT
j_gene: TRBJ1-6; abundance: NA; len: 13; v_gene: TRBV7-2; d_gene: NA; CDR3aa: CASSSPATTPLHF; CDR3nt: TGTGCCAGCAGCTCCCCGGCTACTACACCCCTCCACTTT
j_gene: TRBJ1-1; abundance: NA; len: 17; v_gene: TRBV27; d_gene: NA; CDR3aa: CASSPLPGVSEHTEAFF; CDR3nt: TGTGCCAGCAGCCCCCTCCCAGGGGTTTCCGAACACACTGAAGCTTTCTTT
j_gene: TRBJ2-3; abundance: NA; len: 13; v_gene: TRBV6-5; d_gene: NA; CDR3aa: CASSYAGADTQYF; CDR3nt: TGTGCCAGCAGTTACGCAGGGGCAGATACGCAGTATTTT
j_gene: TRBJ1-2; abundance: NA; len: 14; v_gene: TRBV6-1; d_gene: NA; CDR3aa: CASTPGGGGYGYTF; CDR3nt: TGTGCCAGCACCCCGGGGGGGGGAGGGTATGGCTACACCTTC
j_gene: TRBJ2-7; abundance: once; len: 16; v_gene: TRBV9; d_gene: NA; CDR3aa: CASSDPRGGKVYEQYF; CDR3nt: TGTGCCAGCAGCGACCCTAGGGGGGGAAAGGTGTACGAGCAGTACTTC
j_gene: TRBJ1-5; abundance: NA; len: 12; v_gene: TRBV19; d_gene: NA; CDR3aa: CASSSRGQPQHF; CDR3nt: TGTGCCAGTAGTAGTCGGGGTCAGCCCCAGCATTTT